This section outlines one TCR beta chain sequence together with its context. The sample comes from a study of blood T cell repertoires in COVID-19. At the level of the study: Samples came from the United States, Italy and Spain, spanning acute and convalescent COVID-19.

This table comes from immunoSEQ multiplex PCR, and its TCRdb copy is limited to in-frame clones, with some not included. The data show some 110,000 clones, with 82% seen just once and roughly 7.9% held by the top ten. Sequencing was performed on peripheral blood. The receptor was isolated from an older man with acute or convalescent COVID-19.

CDR3 bases: TGTGCCAGCAGTCCTACCAGGGGGTCCCTATCTGGGGCCAACGTCCTGACTTTC. Its translation: CASSPTRGSLSGANVLTF. This chain uses TRBV6-6 with TRBJ2-6; the match to TRBD1 covers 7 bases. The CDR3 covers 18 residues. Germline V gene lookup returns CDR1 MNHNY and CDR2 SVGAGI (reference sequence). The V segment lost 5 bases and the J segment 1 base; nucleotides outside the gene matches: 11.